A selection of T cell receptor beta chains follows, all from one sample in a study of lymphopenia after photon versus proton radiotherapy. The table came from immunoSEQ multiplex PCR; TCRdb's copy has only in-frame clones and leaves some out. Of approximately 170,000 clones listed, approximately 91% are singletons. Source: peripheral blood, taken from a patient treated with photon-based radiotherapy. The receptor set was obtained from a man over 45 with gastric cancer. Both conserved end residues are part of each CDR3. D genes are given only for firm matches. Not every row has a clone size; where given, it reads once, few, many or a size class.

v_gene: TRBV14; d_gene: .; abundance: .; j_gene: TRBJ1-1; CDR3aa: CASSPWTDEAFF; CDR3nt: TGTGCCAGCAGCCCCTGGACAGATGAAGCTTTCTTT
v_gene: TRBV6-1; d_gene: .; abundance: .; j_gene: TRBJ1-4; CDR3aa: CASSEGAGTLEKLFF; CDR3nt: TGTGCCAGCAGTGAAGGGGCAGGTACTCTTGAAAAACTGTTTTTT
v_gene: TRBV11-2; d_gene: .; abundance: .; j_gene: TRBJ2-7; CDR3aa: CASSLDVGDIYEQYF; CDR3nt: TGTGCCAGCAGCTTAGATGTGGGAGATATTTACGAGCAGTACTTC
v_gene: TRBV6-4; d_gene: TRBD2; abundance: .; j_gene: TRBJ2-3; CDR3aa: CASSDSGLAGADTQYF; CDR3nt: TGTGCCAGCAGTGACTCGGGACTAGCGGGTGCAGATACGCAGTATTTT
v_gene: TRBV2; d_gene: .; abundance: .; j_gene: TRBJ2-1; CDR3aa: CASSETGFEQFF; CDR3nt: TGTGCCAGCAGTGAGACGGGATTTGAGCAGTTCTTC
v_gene: TRBV2; d_gene: .; abundance: .; j_gene: TRBJ1-1; CDR3aa: CASVVNTEAFF; CDR3nt: TGTGCCAGCGTGGTGAACACTGAAGCTTTCTTT
v_gene: TRBV18; d_gene: TRBD2; abundance: .; j_gene: TRBJ2-7; CDR3aa: CASSRTSGAGEQYF; CDR3nt: TGTGCCAGCTCGCGGACTAGCGGGGCGGGCGAGCAGTACTTC
v_gene: TRBV2; d_gene: TRBD1; abundance: .; j_gene: TRBJ2-7; CDR3aa: CASAWTGLSYEQYF; CDR3nt: TGTGCCAGCGCCTGGACAGGACTCTCCTACGAGCAGTACTTC
v_gene: TRBV18; d_gene: TRBD1; abundance: .; j_gene: TRBJ1-2; CDR3aa: CASSPGQGGYTF; CDR3nt: TGTGCCAGCTCACCAGGACAGGGTGGCTACACCTTC
v_gene: TRBV4-1; d_gene: TRBD1; abundance: .; j_gene: TRBJ1-2; CDR3aa: CASSPTGQLYGYTF; CDR3nt: TGCGCCAGCAGCCCTACGGGACAGCTCTATGGCTACACCTTC
v_gene: TRBV7-2; d_gene: .; abundance: .; j_gene: TRBJ1-1; CDR3aa: CASSPPPTNTEAFF; CDR3nt: TGTGCCAGCAGCCCTCCACCTACGAACACTGAAGCTTTCTTT
v_gene: TRBV15; d_gene: .; abundance: .; j_gene: TRBJ2-1; CDR3aa: CATSRDLNEQFF; CDR3nt: TGTGCCACCAGCAGAGATCTTAATGAGCAGTTCTTC
v_gene: TRBV6-1; d_gene: .; abundance: .; j_gene: TRBJ2-1; CDR3aa: CASRKIQEQFF; CDR3nt: TGTGCCAGCAGGAAAATTCAGGAGCAGTTCTTC
v_gene: TRBV11-2; d_gene: .; abundance: .; j_gene: TRBJ2-7; CDR3aa: CASSLGGGINYEQYF; CDR3nt: TGTGCCAGCAGCTTAGGAGGCGGGATTAACTACGAGCAGTACTTC
v_gene: TRBV6-6; d_gene: TRBD1; abundance: .; j_gene: TRBJ1-1; CDR3aa: CASTKGTGIRNTEAFF; CDR3nt: TGTGCCAGTACGAAAGGGACAGGGATTAGAAACACTGAAGCTTTCTTT
v_gene: TRBV4-1; d_gene: .; abundance: .; j_gene: TRBJ1-5; CDR3aa: CASRRGSASNQPQHF; CDR3nt: TGCGCCAGCCGACGGGGGTCGGCAAGCAATCAGCCCCAGCATTTT
v_gene: TRBV11-2; d_gene: TRBD2; abundance: .; j_gene: TRBJ2-4; CDR3aa: CARRTSGVAKNIQYF; CDR3nt: TGTGCCAGGCGGACTAGCGGTGTAGCCAAAAACATTCAGTACTTC
v_gene: TRBV10-3; d_gene: TRBD2; abundance: .; j_gene: TRBJ2-7; CDR3aa: CAATGTSIYEQYF; CDR3nt: TGTGCCGCCACCGGGACTAGTATCTACGAGCAGTACTTC
v_gene: TRBV27; d_gene: TRBD1; abundance: .; j_gene: TRBJ1-1; CDR3aa: CASSLNRGTEAFF; CDR3nt: TGTGCCAGCAGTTTAAACAGGGGCACTGAAGCTTTCTTT
v_gene: TRBV23-1; d_gene: .; abundance: .; j_gene: TRBJ2-7; CDR3aa: CASRTGVSSYEQYF; CDR3nt: TGCGCCAGCAGGACAGGTGTGAGCTCCTACGAGCAGTACTTC
v_gene: TRBV7-2; d_gene: .; abundance: once; j_gene: TRBJ1-1; CDR3aa: CASSVRASTEAFF; CDR3nt: TGTGCCAGCAGCGTCAGGGCTTCCACTGAAGCTTTCTTT
v_gene: TRBV2; d_gene: .; abundance: .; j_gene: TRBJ1-4; CDR3aa: CASSLTGKNEKLFF; CDR3nt: TGTGCCAGCAGCCTCACAGGGAAGAACGAAAAACTGTTTTTT
v_gene: TRBV7-2; d_gene: TRBD2; abundance: .; j_gene: TRBJ2-2; CDR3aa: CASSLLAGGPAGELFF; CDR3nt: TGTGCCAGCAGTTTACTAGCGGGAGGGCCCGCCGGGGAGCTGTTTTTT
v_gene: TRBV4-3; d_gene: TRBD2; abundance: .; j_gene: TRBJ2-1; CDR3aa: CASSQGGSSYNEQFF; CDR3nt: TGCGCCAGCAGCCAAGGCGGGAGCTCCTACAATGAGCAGTTCTTC
v_gene: TRBV9; d_gene: .; abundance: .; j_gene: TRBJ2-1; CDR3aa: CASSLGEAANEQFF; CDR3nt: TGTGCCAGCAGCTTAGGAGAGGCAGCCAATGAGCAGTTCTTC
v_gene: TRBV7-2; d_gene: .; abundance: .; j_gene: TRBJ2-1; CDR3aa: CASSPRDGYWNEQFF; CDR3nt: TGTGCCAGCAGCCCTCGGGACGGCTACTGGAATGAGCAGTTCTTC
v_gene: TRBV27; d_gene: TRBD1; abundance: .; j_gene: TRBJ1-2; CDR3aa: CASSPYRDRGDGYTF; CDR3nt: TGTGCCAGCAGCCCATACCGGGACAGGGGAGATGGCTACACCTTC
v_gene: TRBV18; d_gene: .; abundance: .; j_gene: TRBJ1-5; CDR3aa: CASSHWRSHQPQHF; CDR3nt: TGTGCCAGCTCACATTGGAGGAGTCATCAGCCCCAGCATTTT
v_gene: TRBV29-1; d_gene: TRBD2; abundance: .; j_gene: TRBJ2-3; CDR3aa: CSVGVSGSTDTQYF; CDR3nt: TGCAGCGTTGGGGTTAGCGGGAGCACAGATACGCAGTATTTT
v_gene: TRBV4-1; d_gene: .; abundance: .; j_gene: TRBJ1-2; CDR3aa: CASSQGSGPGNYGYTF; CDR3nt: TGCGCCAGCAGCCAAGGTTCCGGGCCCGGGAATTATGGCTACACCTTC
v_gene: TRBV5-1; d_gene: .; abundance: .; j_gene: TRBJ2-1; CDR3aa: CASRDRDIYNEQFF; CDR3nt: TGCGCCAGCAGGGACCGGGACATATACAATGAGCAGTTCTTC
v_gene: TRBV27; d_gene: .; abundance: .; j_gene: TRBJ1-5; CDR3aa: CASSSLNSNQPQHF; CDR3nt: TGTGCCAGCAGTTCCCTCAATAGCAATCAGCCCCAGCATTTT
v_gene: TRBV19; d_gene: TRBD1; abundance: .; j_gene: TRBJ1-2; CDR3aa: CASSRLPITGGNSYGYTF; CDR3nt: TGTGCCAGTAGTCGACTCCCAATTACAGGGGGGAATAGCTATGGCTACACCTTC
v_gene: TRBV30; d_gene: TRBD1; abundance: few; j_gene: TRBJ1-3; CDR3aa: CAWSVRYRGGNSGNTIYF; CDR3nt: TGTGCCTGGAGTGTACGATACAGGGGAGGGAATTCTGGAAACACCATATATTTT
v_gene: TRBV7-9; d_gene: .; abundance: few; j_gene: TRBJ2-6; CDR3aa: CASSLGSYRSSGANVLTF; CDR3nt: TGTGCCAGCAGCTTAGGGTCTTACAGGTCCTCTGGGGCCAACGTCCTGACTTTC
v_gene: TRBV18; d_gene: .; abundance: .; j_gene: TRBJ2-4; CDR3aa: CASSPLEGEGKNIQYF; CDR3nt: TGTGCCAGCTCACCCCTAGAGGGCGAAGGCAAAAACATTCAGTACTTC
v_gene: TRBV25-1; d_gene: .; abundance: .; j_gene: TRBJ2-2; CDR3aa: CASSENTGELFF; CDR3nt: TGTGCCAGCAGTGAAAACACCGGGGAGCTGTTTTTT
v_gene: TRBV27; d_gene: .; abundance: .; j_gene: TRBJ2-1; CDR3aa: CASSLAGYNEQFF; CDR3nt: TGTGCCAGCAGTTTGGCGGGTTACAATGAGCAGTTCTTC
v_gene: TRBV28; d_gene: TRBD2; abundance: .; j_gene: TRBJ2-3; CDR3aa: CASRDTSGSKPDTQYF; CDR3nt: TGTGCCAGCAGGGACACTAGCGGGAGCAAACCAGATACGCAGTATTTT
v_gene: TRBV14; d_gene: .; abundance: .; j_gene: TRBJ1-2; CDR3aa: CASSGGTTNYGYTF; CDR3nt: TGTGCCAGCAGCGGGGGGACAACCAACTATGGCTACACCTTC
v_gene: TRBV7-9; d_gene: .; abundance: .; j_gene: TRBJ1-1; CDR3aa: CASSLPQGNTEAFF; CDR3nt: TGTGCCAGCAGCTTACCTCAGGGGAACACTGAAGCTTTCTTT
v_gene: TRBV18; d_gene: .; abundance: .; j_gene: TRBJ1-5; CDR3aa: CASSLRGPAGPQHF; CDR3nt: TGTGCCAGCTCACTACGGGGACCAGCGGGGCCCCAGCATTTT
v_gene: TRBV4-1; d_gene: .; abundance: .; j_gene: TRBJ1-3; CDR3aa: CASSQGQSSGNTIYF; CDR3nt: TGCGCCAGCAGCCAAGGACAGAGCTCTGGAAACACCATATATTTT
v_gene: TRBV29-1; d_gene: .; abundance: .; j_gene: TRBJ2-7; CDR3aa: CSVAYLGAKYEQYF; CDR3nt: TGCAGCGTCGCCTACCTTGGGGCTAAGTACGAGCAGTACTTC
v_gene: TRBV7-2; d_gene: TRBD1; abundance: .; j_gene: TRBJ1-1; CDR3aa: CASSLNRGSTEAFF; CDR3nt: TGTGCCAGCAGCTTGAACAGGGGTAGCACTGAAGCTTTCTTT
v_gene: TRBV11-2; d_gene: .; abundance: .; j_gene: TRBJ2-5; CDR3aa: CASSFDPQQETQYF; CDR3nt: TGTGCCAGCAGCTTCGATCCCCAGCAAGAGACCCAGTACTTC
v_gene: TRBV2; d_gene: .; abundance: .; j_gene: TRBJ2-3; CDR3aa: CASSESDTQYF; CDR3nt: TGTGCCAGCAGTGAATCAGATACGCAGTATTTT
v_gene: TRBV29-1; d_gene: .; abundance: .; j_gene: TRBJ2-3; CDR3aa: CSVEDRTRYTDTQYF; CDR3nt: TGCAGCGTTGAAGATCGTACAAGGTATACAGATACGCAGTATTTT
v_gene: TRBV18; d_gene: TRBD1; abundance: .; j_gene: TRBJ1-1; CDR3aa: CASSQVTGGNTEAFF; CDR3nt: TGTGCCAGCTCACAGGTGACAGGGGGAAACACTGAAGCTTTCTTT
v_gene: TRBV9; d_gene: .; abundance: few; j_gene: TRBJ2-2; CDR3aa: CASSVAPGVKTGELFF; CDR3nt: TGTGCCAGCAGCGTAGCCCCAGGGGTGAAGACCGGGGAGCTGTTTTTT
v_gene: TRBV6-4; d_gene: .; abundance: .; j_gene: TRBJ2-7; CDR3aa: CASALLYEQYF; CDR3nt: TGTGCCAGCGCTCTACTTTACGAGCAGTACTTC
v_gene: TRBV18; d_gene: TRBD1; abundance: .; j_gene: TRBJ2-3; CDR3aa: CASSIIPGGTDTQYF; CDR3nt: TGTGCCAGCTCAATAATACCAGGGGGAACAGATACGCAGTATTTT
v_gene: TRBV7-8; d_gene: .; abundance: .; j_gene: TRBJ2-7; CDR3aa: CATVGRGRSYEQYF; CDR3nt: TGTGCCACCGTTGGGCGAGGGCGCTCCTACGAGCAGTACTTC